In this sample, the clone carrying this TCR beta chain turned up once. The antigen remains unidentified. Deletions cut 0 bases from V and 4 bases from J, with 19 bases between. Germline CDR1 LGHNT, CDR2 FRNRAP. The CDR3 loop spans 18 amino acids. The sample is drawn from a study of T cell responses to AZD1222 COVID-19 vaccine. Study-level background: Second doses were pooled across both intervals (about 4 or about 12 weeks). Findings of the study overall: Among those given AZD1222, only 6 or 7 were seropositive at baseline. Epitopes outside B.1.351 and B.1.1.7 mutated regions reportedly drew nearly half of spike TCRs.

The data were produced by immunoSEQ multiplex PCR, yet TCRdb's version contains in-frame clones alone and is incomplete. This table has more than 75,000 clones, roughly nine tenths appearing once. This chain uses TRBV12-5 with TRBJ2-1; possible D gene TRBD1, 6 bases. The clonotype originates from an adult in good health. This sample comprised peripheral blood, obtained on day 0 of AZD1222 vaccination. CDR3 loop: CASGLVLRGHFLYNEQFF. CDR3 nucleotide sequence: TGTGCTAGTGGTTTGGTCCTAAGGGGACACTTTCTGTACAATGAGCAGTTCTTC.